These 5 T cell receptor beta chains were sequenced from one sample in a study of blood T cell repertoires in COVID-19. Data came from immunoSEQ multiplex PCR; TCRdb stores just in-frame clones and leaves some out. The data show fewer than 250,000 clones, 65% to 90% seen once. Sequenced sample: peripheral blood. The receptors derive from a woman in her forties or fifties with acute or convalescent COVID-19.

The chain joins TRBV28 to TRBJ1-1, with D perhaps TRBD1 (6 bases). CDR3 size: 12 residues. Looked up from germline, CDR1 is MDHEN and CDR2 is SYDVKM. V was clipped by 4 bases and J by 3 bases, with 6 bases between them. The CDR3 spells CASSSGDTEAFF. For the CDR3, the DNA is TGTGCCAGCAGTTCAGGGGACACTGAAGCTTTCTTT.

The chain uses TRBV27 and TRBJ2-2; 9 bases map to TRBD1. V shed 4 bases, J shed 6 bases, and the junction held 6 bases outside the gene matches. The CDR3 sequence is 15 residues long. Per the germline V gene, CDR1 is MNHEY and CDR2 is SMNVEV (reference sequence). CDR3 sequence reads: CASSSSGTGSGELFF. The DNA of the CDR3 is TGTGCCAGCAGTTCGTCCGGGACAGGGTCCGGGGAGCTGTTTTTT.

This clone was observed a few times. The rearrangement links TRBV10-2 to TRBJ2-7, with D unresolved. V lost 2 bases to trimming and J lost 5 bases, with 7 bases between them. CDR1 is WSHSY and CDR2 is SAAADI in the germline V gene. This CDR3 is 12 amino acids long. CDR3 coding DNA: TGCGCCAGCAGTGAGGTCGGAGACGAGCAGTACTTC. Protein sequence: CASSEVGDEQYF.

The chain uses TRBV4-1 and TRBJ2-7; TRBD2 matches at 11 bases. The CDR3 covers 16 residues. The germline V gene encodes CDR1 MGHRA and CDR2 YSYEKL. V lost 6 bases and J lost 7; bases outside the gene matches: 14. The CDR3 DNA reads as TGCGCCAGCAGTCCGACTCTGATAGCGGGAGGGATTGAGCAGTACTTC. Protein: CASSPTLIAGGIEQYF.

The table lists this clone with many counts. V gene TRBV11-2 combines with J gene TRBJ2-7, with 11 bases identical to TRBD2. The V and J ends lost 0 bases and 6 bases, in that order; junction bases with no gene match: 4. Germline V gene sequence: CDR1 SGHAT, CDR2 FQNNGV. The CDR3 covers 15 residues. This CDR3 reads CASSLDRLAGSEQYF. CDR3 bases: TGTGCCAGCAGCTTAGATCGACTAGCGGGGAGCGAGCAGTACTTC.